This T cell receptor beta chain emerged from a study of blood T cells in healthy people across ages (dated by TCRdb to between 2014 and 2016). Turning to the overall study: Template switching captured roughly one uniquely barcoded TCR beta cDNA molecule per two T cells in model experiments. The donors were split into four age groups: young (average about 15 years), middle-aged (39), aged (over 55) and long-lived (about 74). For two donors (one aged 18 to 29 and one aged 80 or older), the study analyzed two additional independent replicas of 1 million unique cDNA reads from the same blood draw. Donors of different ages were randomly distributed across sequencing lanes to avoid experimental bias. Age-related changes in TCR beta repertoire diversity were measured in the study by deep sequencing normalized with unique cDNA molecular identifiers. What the authors observed across the whole study: As age increased, observed TCR beta diversity per million T cells dropped in a roughly linear way, and a significant reduction was already evident by age 40. Donor CMV infection status was unknown, potentially confounding age-related changes in expanded clonotypes. Bulk unsorted PBMC profiling prevented conclusive comparison of naive and antigen-experienced compartments. Compared with the aged group, the long-lived group had more naive CD4+ T cells, fewer expanded clones and increased TCR diversity, suggesting age selection. Estimates of total diversity based on one million sequenced T cells were considered lower bounds and underestimates. A strong correlation was found between observed TCR beta diversity and the percentage of naive T cells measured by flow cytometry.

CDR1 and CDR2, looked up from the germline V gene (reference sequence), are SGHKS and YYEKEE. The CDR3 holds 14 amino acids from the cysteine to the phenylalanine. The DNA shown is the 42-base CDR3, in frame from base 1. With regard to this clonotype: This receptor's antigen is unknown. No per-base quality is available; no much larger clone lies one base away.

The donors were around 39 Caucasian individuals from Russia, aged 6 to 90 years, who were systemically healthy. Around 10 milliliters of peripheral blood were drawn from each donor into EDTA-treated Vacutainer tubes. Ficoll-Paque density-gradient centrifugation was used to isolate PBMCs, with at least 6.5 million obtained per sample. Total RNA was extracted from PBMCs with Trizol reagent, with at least 5 micrograms obtained per sample. Naive CD45RAhigh/CD27high T cell percentages were measured by flow cytometry on a PBMC aliquot from every donor. Libraries were made using 5' RACE. TCRdb names Illumina HiSeq 2500 as the instrument used. A second PCR of roughly 6 to 11 cycles was run with a J-beta primer mix and a sample-barcoded 5' primer. Each TCR beta cDNA molecule received a unique molecular identifier from a template-switch 5' adaptor carrying 12 random nucleotides. At least 2.5 million CDR3-containing paired-end reads were obtained from each sample. First-strand cDNA was synthesized from all RNA with the Mint cDNA synthesis kit, primed by a TRBC-specific oligonucleotide. After uracil-DNA glycosylase treatment, a first 18-cycle PCR used universal primers M1SS and BC2_uni_R on all cDNA. In the original analysis: Each sample was normalized by randomly selecting 1 million high-quality reads, each carrying a distinct molecular identifier. Reads with shared molecular identifiers were discarded instead of being binned into consensus sequences. MiTCR, set to a Q25 quality threshold and the strictest error-elimination algorithm, was used for CDR3 identification, clonotype clustering and error correction. A nonparametric unseen species model using Euler transformation provided a lower-bound estimate of total TCR beta diversity. TCRdb handled the public reads itself, with Q25 trimming in fastp and clone calling in MiXCR, and kept productive beta chains. Rows are combined by CDR3 protein, so each entry shows the most common genes and DNA. The V and J calls follow TCRdb's processing rather than the paper's. The sample includes roughly 800,000 distinct CDR3 sequences, with nearly 60% observed a single time. 20% to 25% of the sample is taken by the ten largest.

The rearrangement joined TRBV5-5 to TRBJ2-7, with a tentative D gene TRBD2 over 7 matching bases. The end of the DNA aligns better with TRBJ2-5, so the J call may be wrong. This clonotype originated in a man younger than 40 in good health. The sample was blood. The DNA is TGTGCCAGCACCGACCTCACTAGGGGGGGGACCCAGTACTTC. It encodes CASTDLTRGGTQYF.